This entry lists 3 T cell receptor beta chains sequenced from one sample in a study of cytomegalovirus exposure and HLA in healthy donors. 13 Jbeta primers and 60 Vbeta primers were used for the PCR. Generated by immunoSEQ multiplex PCR, the TCRdb table keeps only in-frame clones and is missing some. The sample contains around 270,000 clones, 75% to 85% of which appear only once. The specimen sequenced was PBMCs. These receptors were taken from a girl aged 2-10 years in good health and CMV-seronegative.

The V gene is TRBV13, the J gene TRBJ2-7; TRBD1 is a possible D gene (6 bases). Germline values: CDR1 PRHDT, CDR2 FYEKMQ (reference sequence). Trimming took 2 bases from V and 4 from J, leaving 18 bases between them. CDR3 length equals 16 residues. CDR3 sequence reads: CASSLHFRRGLYEQYF. The CDR3, as DNA: TGTGCCAGCAGCTTACACTTCCGCAGGGGCTTGTACGAGCAGTACTTC.

This chain links TRBV28 with TRBJ1-5; D perhaps matches TRBD1 (5 bases). Germline V gives CDR1 MDHEN, CDR2 SYDVKM. V shed 8 bases and J shed 6 bases, with 17 bases lying between them. The CDR3 has 14 amino acids. The CDR3 sequence is CASFPQGLGQPQHF. As DNA, the CDR3 is TGTGCCAGCTTCCCCCAGGGCCTCGGTCAGCCCCAGCATTTT. Full variable domain (missing parts from reference TRBV28 and TRBJ1-5): DVKVTQSSRYLVKRTGEKVFLECVQDMDHENMFWYRQDPGLGLRLIYFSYDVKMKEKGDIPEGYSVSREKKERFSLILESASTNQTSMYLCASFPQGLGQPQHFGDGTRLSIL.

The chain carries TRBV19 and TRBJ2-7, with 7 bases that match TRBD1. J gave up 5 bases and V 6 bases, and 7 bases lay outside the gene matches. The V gene's germline CDR1 is LNHDA and CDR2 SQIVND (reference sequence). CDR3 length: 13 residues. The CDR3 DNA follows: TGTGCCAGTAGCGAGACAGGGAAGCACGAGCAGTACTTC. Protein sequence: CASSETGKHEQYF.